One sample yielded the 18 T cell receptor beta chains listed below, sequenced in a study of cytomegalovirus exposure and HLA in healthy donors. Primers for the PCR totalled 60 Vbeta and 13 Jbeta. The data were produced by immunoSEQ multiplex PCR, yet TCRdb's version contains in-frame clones alone and is incomplete. Of fewer than 250,000 clones in the sample, around 75% are singletons; the top ten hold less than 2%. Sequencing used PBMCs. These receptors came from a woman in her twenties or thirties in good health and CMV-seronegative.

The chain employs TRBV11-2 and TRBJ1-2, with 7 bases identical to TRBD1. Trimming at V came to 5 bases and at J to 6 bases, leaving 9 bases not matched to a gene. The CDR3 has 14 residues. From germline, CDR1 is SGHAT and CDR2 FQNNGV. This CDR3 is CASSPAGQTDGYTF. Here the CDR3 DNA reads TGTGCCAGCAGCCCGGCGGGACAGACAGATGGCTACACCTTC.

As DNA, the CDR3 is TGTGCCAGCAGCCTAGCCCATGGGTTTTACGAGCAGTACTTC. Translating gives CASSLAHGFYEQYF. This chain joins TRBV10-3 and TRBJ2-7; tentatively, D is TRBD2 (5 bases). Germline lookup yields CDR1 ENHRY and CDR2 SYGVKD. Trimming shortened V by 10 bases and J by 4 bases, and 20 bases separated the two germline ends. The CDR3 has 14 amino acids.

The gene calls are TRBV27 and TRBJ1-1, with D unresolved. Trimming pared 2 bases from V and 1 base from J, leaving 8 bases between. Germline CDR1 is MNHEY and CDR2 is SMNVEV (reference sequence). The CDR3 totals 14 residues. The CDR3 nucleotides are TGTGCCAGCAGTTTACAGGTTGGGAACACTGAAGCTTTCTTT. The encoded protein is CASSLQVGNTEAFF.

The J gene is TRBJ2-1, the V gene TRBV5-4, with D possibly TRBD2 on 6 matching bases. This CDR3 contains 14 residues. Trimming stripped 4 bases from V and 9 bases from J, with 17 bases between. CDR1 and CDR2 from the germline V gene are SGHNT and YYREEE (reference sequence). The CDR3 DNA sequence: TGTGCCAGCAGCCCGACGGGACTTTCCCGTGAGCAGTTCTTC. This translates into CASSPTGLSREQFF.

The gene calls are TRBV30 and TRBJ1-4; TRBD1 agrees at 11 bases. This CDR3 is built from 13 residues. CDR1 and CDR2 (germline): GTSNPN, SVGIG (reference sequence). After removal of 5 bases from V and 8 bases from J, the junction contained 4 bases not matched to a gene. DNA for the CDR3: TGTGCCTGGGGGGACAGGGGGGTAGAAAAACTGTTTTTT. It encodes CAWGDRGVEKLFF.

The chain links TRBV11-1 to TRBJ1-1; possibly TRBD1 for D (6 bases). The CDR3 covers 14 residues. Trimming removed 5 bases at V and 3 bases at J, with 13 bases between. CDR1 is SGHAT and CDR2 is FQDESV in the germline V gene (reference sequence). CDR3 protein: CASSEGGRDTEAFF. The CDR3 DNA reads TGTGCCAGCAGCGAGGGGGGGAGGGACACTGAAGCTTTCTTT.

The CDR3 DNA follows: TGTGCCATCAGTGAGTCACAGGGGGCTCATGGCTACACCTTC. Its translation is CAISESQGAHGYTF. This rearrangement joins TRBV10-3 to TRBJ1-2; 9 positions agree with TRBD1. The junction had 2 bases not matched to a gene; V was cut back by 0 bases and J by 6 bases. Germline loops: CDR1 ENHRY, CDR2 SYGVKD. This CDR3 is 14 amino acids long.

As to this clone: Relative to the germline gene, one junction end is altered; a read error may explain this. This rearrangement joins TRBV11-3 to TRBJ2-7; 16 nucleotides line up with TRBD2. CDR1 SGHNT and CDR2 YENEEA come from the germline V gene. This CDR3 spans 14 amino acids. CDR3 in amino acids: CASSLGTSGGEQLF. The CDR3 nucleotides are TGTGCCAGCAGCCTGGGGACTAGCGGGGGGGAACAGTTGTTC.

The chain couples TRBV5-8 to TRBJ1-1; D not resolved. CDR3 length equals 13 residues. The germline V and J ends were trimmed by 4 bases and 7 bases, with 14 bases remaining between them. The germline V gene has CDR1 SGHTS and CDR2 YDEGEE. The CDR3 bases are TGTGCCAGCAGCCTTCGCGGAGAAGTTGAAGCTTTCTTT. Its translation is CASSLRGEVEAFF.

This clone has just one count. The chain carries TRBV19 and TRBJ2-1; 11 bases line up with TRBD2. Germline CDR1 LNHDA, CDR2 SQIVND (reference sequence). The CDR3 consists of 18 residues. Trimming removed 5 bases from V and 11 bases from J; junction bases left unmatched: 20. The CDR3 DNA follows: TGTGCCAGTAGTGGGGACAGGGCGCGTACGACTAGCGGGAATAAGCAGTTCTTC. Residues: CASSGDRARTTSGNKQFF.

The genes are TRBV19 and TRBJ1-3, with 7 bases identical to TRBD1. This CDR3 is built from 14 residues. V lost 9 bases to trimming and J lost 2 bases; unmatched junction nucleotides: 7. From germline, CDR1 is LNHDA and CDR2 SQIVND (reference sequence). The CDR3 reads CASGDSRAGNTIYF. The CDR3, as DNA: TGTGCCAGCGGGGACAGTCGGGCTGGAAACACCATATATTTT.

The sample holds one count of this clone. V is TRBV6-1 and J is TRBJ2-5, with TRBD1 identical over 7 bases. CDR1 and CDR2 from the germline V gene are MNHNS and SASEGT. V shed 5 bases, J shed 1 base, and the junction held 4 bases outside the gene matches. This CDR3 is 14 amino acids long. The CDR3 here is CASSPDRVQETQYF. The CDR3 nucleotides read TGTGCCAGCAGTCCCGACAGGGTCCAAGAGACCCAGTACTTC.

The chain has TRBV12-5 and TRBJ1-1; weak D call: TRBD1 (5 bases). The CDR3 totals 14 residues. CDR1 and CDR2 from the germline V gene are LGHNT and FRNRAP. Trimming left V 7 bases short and J 7 bases short, with 19 bases between. The CDR3 is CASALGGGSDEAFF. Written as DNA, the CDR3 is TGTGCTAGTGCCCTGGGGGGGGGTTCGGATGAAGCTTTCTTT.

J is TRBJ2-5 and V is TRBV19, with 9 bases matching TRBD2. Trimming at V came to 5 bases and at J to 5 bases, leaving 12 bases not matched to a gene. Germline CDR1 is LNHDA and CDR2 is SQIVND (reference sequence). CDR3 length equals 16 residues. Written as DNA, the CDR3 is TGTGCCAGTAGTGCTACGTCTAGCGGGAACCGGGAGACCCAGTACTTC. This translates into CASSATSSGNRETQYF. The full variable domain, completed using reference TRBV19 and TRBJ2-5, is DGGITQSPKYLFRKEGQNVTLSCEQNLNHDAMYWYRQDPGQGLRLIYYSQIVNDFQKGDIAEGYSVSREKKESFPLTVTSAQKNPTAFYLCASSATSSGNRETQYFGPGTRLLVL.

V and J are TRBV5-4 and TRBJ1-1; 12 nucleotides align to TRBD1. The CDR3 totals 17 residues. V gave up 4 bases and J gave up 0 bases; unmatched junction bases: 7. CDR1 and CDR2 from the germline V gene are SGHNT and YYREEE (reference sequence). The CDR3 protein is CASSPGDRGLLNTEAFF. DNA of the CDR3: TGTGCCAGCAGCCCCGGGGACAGGGGGCTTTTGAACACTGAAGCTTTCTTT.

The genes are TRBV11-3 and TRBJ2-7; no clear D. Per the germline V gene, CDR1 is SGHNT and CDR2 is YENEEA. The CDR3 sequence is 14 residues long. Between the trimmed V and J ends, which lost 5 bases and 0 bases, there was a span of 11 bases. CDR3 in DNA: TGTGCCAGCAGCCCTGGTCCGGGCTCCTACGAGCAGTACTTC. Amino acid sequence: CASSPGPGSYEQYF.

The chain employs TRBV5-1 and TRBJ1-1; D is possibly TRBD1 (6 bases). Trimming shortened V by 4 bases and J by 1 base, and 8 bases separated the two germline ends. CDR3 length: 13 amino acids. The germline V gene encodes CDR1 SGHRS and CDR2 YFSETQ. The CDR3 is CASSPTGNTEAFF. CDR3 sequence (DNA): TGCGCCAGCAGCCCGACAGGGAACACTGAAGCTTTCTTT. Full variable domain (rest looked up from reference TRBV5-1 and TRBJ1-1): KAGVTQTPRYLIKTRGQQVTLSCSPISGHRSVSWYQQTPGQGLQFLFEYFSETQRNKGNFPGRFSGRQFSNSRSEMNVSTLELGDSALYLCASSPTGNTEAFFGQGTRLTVV.

The gene calls are TRBV18 and TRBJ2-2; 11 nucleotides agree with TRBD2. Germline V gene lookup returns CDR1 KGHSH and CDR2 LQKENI. V dropped 3 bases and J dropped 0; count of bases not matched to a gene: 6. This CDR3 has 18 residues. The CDR3 sequence: CASSPGLAGVANTGELFF. The CDR3 DNA reads as TGTGCCAGCTCACCTGGACTAGCGGGCGTTGCGAACACCGGGGAGCTGTTTTTT.